This record looks at one T cell receptor (beta chain) sequence and its context. No antigen is known for it. Within one base of it there is no much larger clone, and no base qualities were kept. This sample is part of a study of shared clonotypes between healthy human individuals (dated by TCRdb to between 2020 and 2021). Background on the whole study: The cohort included three men and a couple of women between 18 and 49 years of age. For each donor, three plates each were used for CD4 naive and CD4 memory, two plates were used for CD8 naive, and one plate was used for CD8 memory. The study deeply sequenced blood TCR repertoires of about 5 healthy adults to estimate repertoire size and the extent of clonotype sharing between individuals. Libraries were prepared and TCR repertoires were sequenced by different laboratories using diverse techniques, in order to increase sequencing depth and limit assay-specific biases. Between about 0.8 and 8.9 billion PBMCs per donor were obtained by leukapheresis.

Using the deep immunoSEQ assay, multiplex PCR amplified TCR CDR3 regions from genomic DNA. Genomic DNA extracted from each cell subset was distributed evenly over all wells of several immunoSEQ 96-well plates, and each plate served as one replicate. For sorted subsets, each replicate PCR was loaded with 200 to 250 ng genomic DNA, equivalent to 30,000 to 35,000 T cell genomes. Purified libraries were measured with a Qubit 3.0 fluorometer, size-checked on a Bioanalyzer 2100, and measured again with the KAPA Library Quantification kit. A separate single-read 150-cycle Illumina NextSeq 550 flow cell was used to sequence each immunoSEQ 96-well plate. The original methods were these. Because the immunoSEQ output included only junctional sequences and no quality scores, the filtering could not be the same as the filtering used for full-length reads. Sequences were annotated with PyIR, a Python wrapper for IgBLAST v1.9, and V/J genes and CDR3 were assigned using IMGT germline references. Reads with weak V/J assignments (E-value above 1e-6), missing CDR3, stop codons, out-of-frame junctions, or ambiguous translated residues were removed. A V3J clonotype was defined by an identical inferred V gene, J gene, and CDR3 amino acid sequence. Percentage overlap between repertoires was computed as shared unique clonotypes divided by the size of the smaller repertoire. RTK rarefaction, the Chao1 estimator, and Recon v2.1 estimates of unobserved clonotypes were used to assess repertoire richness. For all TCRbeta clonotypes obtained by the gDNA method from a few donors, generation probabilities were computed with OLGA. The clones in this table, taken by TCRdb from immuneACCESS, are in-frame only. Not every clone is retained; where verified, under half of the shortfall comes from an unresolved V gene, and the cause of the rest is unknown. That table furnishes V, J and clone size, whereas the DNA furnished D and trimming. The sample yields about 380,000 clones; about 96% were counted once. More than 0.3% of the sample lies in the top ten.

Measured from the cysteine to the phenylalanine, the CDR3 is 13 residues long. Only CDR3 DNA remains: 39 bases, in frame from the first base. CDR1 and CDR2 were assigned from the germline V gene (reference sequence) as LNHDA and SQIVND. V gives up 1 base and J gives up 4 bases, and the segment between their germline ends measures 5 bases. The study at large found these results: Because the study included only a small number of donors, the genetic and exposure-history diversity represented was limited. Pairwise subsampling led to the expectation that sequencing depth would affect the degree of clonotype sharing among donors. Across four donors, about 5.2% of naive CD4, 3% to 4% of naive CD8, 2.3% of memory CD4, and 0.4% of memory CD8 clonotypes were shared. Higher generation probabilities were observed for clonotypes shared by all four sorted-subset donors than for non-shared clonotypes. Sampling was restricted to blood, and TCR repertoires in tissue are likely to differ from TCR repertoires in blood. Larger estimated clonotype richness was generally found for naive subsets than for memory subsets. Rarefaction of sorted-subset datasets indicated incomplete sequencing despite the large sequencing depth.

The donors were healthy, HIV-negative adults with no recently reported acute infections or vaccinations. All donors were Caucasian adults living in Nashville, Tennessee, USA. CD8 memory samples consisted of magnetically selected CD45RO+ cells combined with CCR7-negative CD45RA+ effector memory (TemRA) cells. After blood collection by leukapheresis, PBMCs were isolated using Ficoll-Histopaque density gradient centrifugation and then cryopreserved in the vapor phase of liquid nitrogen. Purity and quantity of every magnetically sorted T cell population were checked by analytical flow cytometry. Genomic DNA was isolated from each sorted fraction and quantified by UV absorbance on a Nanodrop 2000c.

The sequence joins TRBV19 to TRBJ2-1; confidence is insufficient to name the D gene. Sequenced: memory CD8+ T cells sorted from blood. The sample's cell subset or site label is to be understood as: CD45RO+ cells pooled with CCR7-negative TemRA cells. This TCR came from a man aged 30-40 years in good health. CDR3 reads: CASSIAKYNEQFF. The DNA reads TGTGCCAGTAGTATAGCAAAATACAATGAGCAGTTCTTC. When the CDR3 is completed using the reference TRBV19 and TRBJ2-1 genes on either side, the full variable domain is DGGITQSPKYLFRKEGQNVTLSCEQNLNHDAMYWYRQDPGQGLRLIYYSQIVNDFQKGDIAEGYSVSREKKESFPLTVTSAQKNPTAFYLCASSIAKYNEQFFGPGTRLTVL.